The next 13 T cell receptor beta chains were all read from a single sample in a study of CD8 T cells in Susac syndrome. Random-hexamer reverse transcription was applied to roughly 0.5 to 1 ug RNA. TCRdb ran MiXCR on the immunoSEQ multiplex PCR reads and lists one entry per CDR3 protein. Of 150,000 to 200,000 distinct CDR3 sequences in the sample, around 93% were seen once. The material sequenced was CD4+ T cells from PBMCs. All receptors derive from a human donor in good health.

V usage is TRBV3-1 and J usage is TRBJ2-5, with D unresolved. Trimming shortened V by 6 bases and J by 5 bases, and 19 bases separated the two germline ends. CDR1 and CDR2 from the germline V gene are LGHDT and YNNKEL (reference sequence). The CDR3 loop spans 15 amino acids. As DNA, the CDR3 is TGTGCCAGCAGTCCCAACCATGGAAGTACGGAGACCCAGTACTTC. Its translation: CASSPNHGSTETQYF.

The J gene is TRBJ1-1, the V gene TRBV25-1, with TRBD1 as a possible D gene (5 bases). V was shortened by 3 bases and J by 6 bases, with 20 bases between the two germline ends. Germline assignment: CDR1 MGHDK and CDR2 SYGVNS. CDR3 length equals 16 residues. The CDR3 loop is CASSDPSGRNRPEAFF. CDR3 nucleotide sequence: TGTGCCAGCAGTGACCCCTCGGGACGTAATCGGCCTGAAGCTTTCTTT.

The V call is TRBV3-1, the J call TRBJ1-6; D remains unclear. CDR1 is LGHDT, CDR2 YNNKEL, per germline (reference sequence). CDR3 length: 15 residues. Trimming stripped 0 bases from V and 4 bases from J, with 7 bases between. The CDR3 nucleotides are TGTGCCAGCAGCCAAGATCATCGTTATAATTCACCCCTCCACTTT. Translation: CASSQDHRYNSPLHF.

The rearrangement uses TRBV2 and TRBJ2-7; D not resolved. Germline V CDR1 and CDR2: SNHLY, FYNNEI. Trimming removed 2 bases from V and 3 bases from J, with 5 bases in between. There are 12 residues in the CDR3. CDR3 nucleotides: TGTGCCAGCAGTGAACAGTACTACGAGCAGTACTTC. Residues: CASSEQYYEQYF. The full variable domain, completed using reference TRBV2 and TRBJ2-7, is EPEVTQTPSHQVTQMGQEVILRCVPISNHLYFYWYRQILGQKVEFLVSFYNNEISEKSEIFDDQFSVERPDGSNFTLKIRSTKLEDSAMYFCASSEQYYEQYFGPGTRLTVT.

The gene calls are TRBV6-1 and TRBJ1-1; D is uncertain. CDR1 is MNHNS, CDR2 SASEGT, per germline. Deletions cut 7 bases from V and 5 bases from J, with 17 bases between. This CDR3 contains 14 residues. The CDR3 loop is CASISGSSGTEAFF. The CDR3 DNA sequence: TGTGCCAGCATATCGGGGTCTTCGGGTACTGAAGCTTTCTTT.

V is TRBV18 and J is TRBJ2-5; no clear D. Trimming pared 0 bases from V and 4 bases from J, leaving 15 bases between. The CDR3 covers 16 residues. CDR1 and CDR2 (germline): KGHSH, LQKENI. The CDR3: CASSPPASRAVETQYF. As DNA, the CDR3 is TGTGCCAGCTCACCACCTGCGTCTAGGGCAGTAGAGACCCAGTACTTC.

This chain links TRBV5-1 with TRBJ1-5; 10 nucleotides line up with TRBD1. Germline-derived CDR1 and CDR2 are SGHRS and YFSETQ. With 4 bases clipped from V and 3 bases from J, the junction kept 4 bases outside the gene matches. This CDR3 has 15 amino acids. CDR3 sequence reads: CASSRGTGDNQPQHF. The CDR3 DNA reads as TGCGCCAGCAGCCGCGGGACAGGGGACAATCAGCCCCAGCATTTT.

The J gene is TRBJ2-7, the V gene TRBV4-1; D tentatively reads TRBD1 or TRBD2 (5 bases each). The V and J ends lost 0 bases and 2 bases respectively, with 14 bases between them. There are 16 residues in the CDR3. Germline V gene lookup returns CDR1 MGHRA and CDR2 YSYEKL. CDR3 nucleotides: TGCGCCAGCAGCCAAGATAGCCCAGGGAGCCCCTACGAGCAGTACTTC. Its protein product is CASSQDSPGSPYEQYF.

The V call is TRBV6-5, the J call TRBJ2-3; 9 bases are a match to TRBD1. Looked up from germline, CDR1 is MNHEY and CDR2 is SVGAGI. The length of the CDR3 is 13 residues. After removal of 7 bases from V and 5 bases from J, the junction contained 4 bases not matched to a gene. CDR3 coding DNA: TGTGCCAGCAAACAGGGGGCCAGAGATACGCAGTATTTT. It encodes CASKQGARDTQYF.

The chain couples TRBV19 to TRBJ1-4; D possibly corresponds to TRBD1 (6 bases). V lost 11 bases and J 5 bases, leaving 15 bases between the germline ends. CDR3 size: 13 residues. From germline, CDR1 is LNHDA and CDR2 SQIVND (reference sequence). CDR3 sequence: CAVPGDRNEKLFF. The DNA for the CDR3 is TGTGCCGTCCCTGGAGACAGGAATGAAAAACTGTTTTTT.

This clonotype has a single count. The chain is built from TRBV29-1 and TRBJ2-2, with D perhaps matching TRBD1 (5 bases). Germline CDR1 reads SQVTM; CDR2 reads ANQGSEA. Trimming shortened V by 7 bases and J by 2 bases, and 11 bases separated the two germline ends. This CDR3 has 13 residues. This CDR3 is CSGVGQNTGELFF. In DNA, the CDR3 is TGCAGCGGGGTTGGACAAAACACCGGGGAGCTGTTTTTT.

J is TRBJ1-1 and V is TRBV10-3, with D tentatively TRBD1 (6 bases). The V end lost 2 bases, the J end lost 1 base, and 14 bases lay between the germline ends. The CDR3 totals 16 residues. CDR1 and CDR2 from the germline V gene are ENHRY and SYGVKD. The CDR3 here is CAISERAGARNTEAFF. CDR3 nucleotide sequence: TGTGCCATCAGTGAGCGGGCAGGGGCGAGGAACACTGAAGCTTTCTTT.

This sequence joins TRBV15 and TRBJ1-1; tentative D call: TRBD1 (5 bases). This CDR3 is 15 amino acids long. Germline V gives CDR1 LNHNV, CDR2 YYDKDF (reference sequence). The V end lost 0 bases, the J end lost 5 bases, and 13 bases lay between the germline ends. The CDR3 region is CATSRERARGTEAFF. The CDR3 DNA sequence: TGTGCCACCAGCAGAGAACGGGCCCGGGGGACTGAAGCTTTCTTT.